The clone carrying this TCR beta chain has more than one count but fewer than ten. What it binds is unknown. This CDR3 is also generated by other DNA sequences in the sample. The entry originates in a study of shared clonotypes between healthy human individuals. Study findings and constraints: A generally larger estimated richness was seen in naive subsets than in memory subsets.

Researchers divided each subset's genomic DNA evenly across several immunoSEQ plates. Per the original methods: Junction-only sequences produced by ImmunoSEQ had no quality scores, so filtering differed. Measured with immunoSEQ multiplex PCR; TCRdb has only the in-frame clones, and not every one. The D gene and trimming were derived from the DNA, and the V and J assignments and clone size from that table. The table records around 1.9 million clones, 93% of them present only once. CD8 cells classed as naive were CD45RO-negative and positively selected for CCR7, excluding terminally differentiated effector memory CD45RA+ cells. Deletions cut 5 bases from V and 6 bases from J, with 8 bases between. The germline gives CDR1 SGHAT, CDR2 FQNNGV. This CDR3 has 12 residues.

This chain links TRBV11-2 with TRBJ1-5, with TRBD1 as a possible D gene (5 bases). Sample: naive CD8+ T cells from PBMCs. The source of this sequence is a man younger than 30 in good health. Some clones in this sample may be carry-over from other donors' samples. The chain's CDR3 is CASSPGGQPQHF. In nucleotides, the CDR3 is TGTGCCAGCAGCCCGGGGGGTCAGCCCCAGCATTTT.